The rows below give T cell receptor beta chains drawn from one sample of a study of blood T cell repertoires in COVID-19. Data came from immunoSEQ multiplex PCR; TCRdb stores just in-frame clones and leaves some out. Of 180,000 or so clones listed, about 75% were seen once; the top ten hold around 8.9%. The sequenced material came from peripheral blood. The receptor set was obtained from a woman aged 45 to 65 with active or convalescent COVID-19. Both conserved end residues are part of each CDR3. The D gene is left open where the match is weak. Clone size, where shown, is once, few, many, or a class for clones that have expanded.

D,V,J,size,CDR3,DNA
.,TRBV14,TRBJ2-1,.,CASSQDGSGRFSYNEQFF,TGTGCCAGCAGCCAAGATGGTAGCGGCCGTTTCTCCTACAATGAGCAGTTCTTC
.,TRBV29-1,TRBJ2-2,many,CSVIGQGTGELFF,TGCAGCGTTATTGGGCAGGGTACCGGGGAGCTGTTTTTT
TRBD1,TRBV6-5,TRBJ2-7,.,CASSSGQGISYEQYF,TGTGCCAGCAGTTCCGGACAGGGAATCTCCTACGAGCAGTACTTC
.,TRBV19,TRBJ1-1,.,CASRSGGINTEAFF,TGTGCCAGTAGATCAGGAGGCATAAACACTGAAGCTTTCTTT
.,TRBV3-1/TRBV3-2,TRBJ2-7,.,CASSQNRDFTVRWYEQYF,TGTGCCAGCAGCCAAAATAGAGACTTTACGGTGAGATGGTACGAGCAGTACTTC
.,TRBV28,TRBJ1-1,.,CASSLNRWPTGRNTEAFF,TGTGCCAGCAGTTTAAATCGGTGGCCCACGGGGAGGAACACTGAAGCTTTCTTT
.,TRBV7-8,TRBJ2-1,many,CASSSGMGVVMADEQFF,TGTGCCAGCAGCTCAGGTATGGGCGTAGTTATGGCCGATGAGCAGTTCTTC
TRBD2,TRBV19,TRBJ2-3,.,CASTGTSDTDTQYF,TGTGCTAGTACCGGGACTAGCGACACAGATACGCAGTATTTT
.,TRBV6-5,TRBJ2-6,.,CASSQQYTGANVLTF,TGTGCCAGCAGCCAACAGTATACTGGGGCCAACGTCCTGACTTTC
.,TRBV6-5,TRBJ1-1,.,CASSRSGTNTEAFF,TGTGCCAGCAGCCGGAGCGGCACGAACACTGAAGCTTTCTTT
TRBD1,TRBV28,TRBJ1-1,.,CASSLSGQPNTEAFF,TGTGCCAGCAGTTTGTCGGGACAGCCGAACACTGAAGCTTTCTTT
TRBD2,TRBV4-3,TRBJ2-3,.,CASSQEFASGREDTQYF,TGCGCCAGCAGCCAAGAGTTCGCTAGCGGGAGGGAAGATACGCAGTATTTT
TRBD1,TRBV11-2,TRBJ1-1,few,CASSLKSRTGGAEAFF,TGTGCCAGCAGCCTCAAATCTCGGACAGGAGGGGCTGAAGCTTTCTTT
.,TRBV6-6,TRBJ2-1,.,CASSYQGSYNEQFF,TGTGCCAGCAGTTACCAGGGCTCCTACAATGAGCAGTTCTTC
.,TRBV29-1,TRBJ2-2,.,CSSVPGQPLRDTGELFF,TGCAGCTCTGTGCCCGGACAGCCCCTTAGGGACACCGGGGAGCTGTTTTTT
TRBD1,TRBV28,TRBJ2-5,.,CASSSRQGAETQYF,TGTGCCAGCAGCTCCAGACAGGGTGCGGAGACCCAGTACTTC
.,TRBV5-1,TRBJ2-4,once,CASSQAGENIQYF,TGCGCCAGCAGCCAGGCAGGGGAAAACATTCAGTACTTC
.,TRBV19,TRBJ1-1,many,CASSGTGSTEAFF,TGTGCCAGTAGTGGCACAGGGAGCACTGAAGCTTTCTTT
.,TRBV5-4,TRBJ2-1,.,CASSWGASYNEQFF,TGTGCCAGCAGCTGGGGCGCGTCCTACAATGAGCAGTTCTTC
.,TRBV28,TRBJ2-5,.,CASSLGGKETQYF,TGTGCCAGCAGTTTAGGAGGCAAAGAGACCCAGTACTTC
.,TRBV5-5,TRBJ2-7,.,CASSSGLAGAVEQYF,TGTGCCAGCAGCTCCGGTTTGGCAGGGGCGGTGGAGCAGTACTTC
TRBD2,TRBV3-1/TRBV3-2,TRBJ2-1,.,CASSQDRAGPYNEQFF,TGTGCCAGCAGCCAAGATAGAGCGGGGCCCTACAATGAGCAGTTCTTC
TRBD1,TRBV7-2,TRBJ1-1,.,CASSLDRVNTEAFF,TGTGCCAGCAGCTTGGACAGGGTGAACACTGAAGCTTTCTTT
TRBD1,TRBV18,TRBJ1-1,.,CASSSGQANTEAFF,TGTGCCAGCTCATCGGGACAGGCGAACACTGAAGCTTTCTTT
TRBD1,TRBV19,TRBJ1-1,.,CASSSLGDSRHTEAFF,TGTGCCAGTAGCTCATTGGGGGACAGTCGACACACTGAAGCTTTCTTT
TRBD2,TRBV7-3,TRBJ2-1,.,CASSLRTSGAHEQFF,TGTGCCAGCAGCCTCCGGACTAGCGGGGCACATGAGCAGTTCTTC
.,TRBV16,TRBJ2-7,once,CASSRIGGREQYF,TGTGCCAGCAGCCGGATAGGGGGACGGGAGCAGTACTTC
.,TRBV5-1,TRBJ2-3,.,CASSSLLATDTQYF,TGCGCCAGCAGCTCCCTGCTAGCGACAGATACGCAGTATTTT
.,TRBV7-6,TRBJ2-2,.,CASSLVGGSGELFF,TGTGCCAGCAGCTTAGTGGGAGGATCCGGGGAGCTGTTTTTT
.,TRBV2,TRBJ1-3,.,CASSVTAGPGNTIYF,TGTGCCAGCAGTGTCACGGCAGGGCCTGGAAACACCATATATTTT
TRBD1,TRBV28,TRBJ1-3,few,CASSKQGTSSGNTIYF,TGTGCCAGCAGTAAACAGGGGACTAGCTCTGGAAACACCATATATTTT
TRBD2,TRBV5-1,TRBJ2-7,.,CASSSGRGGVEQYF,TGCGCCAGCAGCAGCGGGAGAGGAGGTGTCGAGCAGTACTTC
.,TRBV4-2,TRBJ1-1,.,CASTQRAYREGTEAFF,TGTGCCAGCACCCAAAGGGCCTACAGGGAAGGCACTGAAGCTTTCTTT
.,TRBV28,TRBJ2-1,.,CASSFEYNEQFF,TGTGCCAGCAGTTTTGAGTACAATGAGCAGTTCTTC
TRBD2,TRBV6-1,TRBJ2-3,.,CASSEGGRAADTQYF,TGTGCCAGCAGTGAAGGCGGGAGGGCCGCAGATACGCAGTATTTT
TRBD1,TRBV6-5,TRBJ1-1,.,CASSPGGSNTEAFF,TGTGCCAGCAGTCCAGGGGGCTCGAACACTGAAGCTTTCTTT
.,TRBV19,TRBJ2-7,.,CASTSGGLYEQYF,TGTGCCAGTACTTCCGGGGGGCTGTACGAGCAGTACTTC
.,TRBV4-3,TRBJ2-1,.,CASSQLAVSNNEQFF,TGCGCCAGCAGCCAACTAGCTGTTTCCAACAATGAGCAGTTCTTC
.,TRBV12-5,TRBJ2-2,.,CASGLWQGSPGELFF,TGTGCTAGTGGTTTGTGGCAGGGATCGCCCGGGGAGCTGTTTTTT
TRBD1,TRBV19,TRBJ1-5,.,CASSTLQGNQPQHF,TGTGCCAGTAGTACTTTACAGGGGAATCAGCCCCAGCATTTT
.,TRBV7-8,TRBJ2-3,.,CASSSSAGPSGDTQYF,TGTGCCAGCAGCTCCTCGGCAGGGCCAAGTGGAGATACGCAGTATTTT
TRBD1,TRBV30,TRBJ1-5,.,CAWTKGGAGQPQHF,TGTGCCTGGACAAAAGGGGGCGCGGGTCAGCCCCAGCATTTT
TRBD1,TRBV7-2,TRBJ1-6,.,CASSLAAGGSSPLHF,TGTGCCAGCAGCTTAGCCGCAGGGGGTAGTTCACCCCTCCACTTT
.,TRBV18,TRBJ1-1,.,CASSPRGFEAFF,TGTGCCAGCTCACCACGGGGCTTTGAAGCTTTCTTT
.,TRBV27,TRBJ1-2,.,CASRSTGNYGYTF,TGTGCCAGCAGGTCCACAGGGAACTATGGCTACACCTTC
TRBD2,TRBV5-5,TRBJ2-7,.,CASSLVIAGVVGEQYF,TGTGCCAGCAGCTTGGTAATAGCGGGAGTAGTCGGCGAGCAGTACTTC
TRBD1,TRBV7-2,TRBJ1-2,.,CASSSWDSYGYTF,TGTGCCAGCAGCTCCTGGGACAGCTATGGCTACACCTTC
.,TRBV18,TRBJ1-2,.,CASSSGGFNYGYTF,TGTGCCAGCTCATCGGGAGGGTTCAACTATGGCTACACCTTC
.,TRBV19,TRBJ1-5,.,CASRTGANSNQPQHF,TGTGCCAGTAGGACAGGAGCGAATAGCAATCAGCCCCAGCATTTT
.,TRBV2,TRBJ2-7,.,CASRSQGDSYEQYF,TGTGCCAGCCGGTCACAGGGCGATTCCTACGAGCAGTACTTC
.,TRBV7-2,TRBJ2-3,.,CASSLGGVGDTQYF,TGTGCCAGCAGCTTAGGCGGGGTGGGGGATACGCAGTATTTT
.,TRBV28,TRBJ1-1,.,CASRSPRSGDSGPEAFF,TGTGCCAGCAGATCCCCCCGGTCCGGTGACAGTGGGCCTGAAGCTTTCTTT
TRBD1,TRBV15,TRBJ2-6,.,CATALEGQGYSGANVLTF,TGTGCCACCGCTCTGGAGGGACAGGGGTATTCTGGGGCCAACGTCCTGACTTTC
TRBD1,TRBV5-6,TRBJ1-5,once,CASSLGKGQGHQPQHF,TGTGCCAGCAGCTTGGGGAAGGGACAGGGTCATCAGCCCCAGCATTTT
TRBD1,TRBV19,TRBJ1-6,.,CASSPLRTGRTSLHF,TGTGCCAGTAGTCCTTTACGGACAGGGAGGACTTCCCTCCACTTT
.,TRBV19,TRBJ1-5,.,CASSTYRDQPQHF,TGTGCCAGTAGTACTTACAGGGATCAGCCCCAGCATTTT
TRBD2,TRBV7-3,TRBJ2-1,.,CASSSRTSGGYNEQFF,TGTGCCAGCAGCTCCCGGACTAGCGGGGGCTACAATGAGCAGTTCTTC
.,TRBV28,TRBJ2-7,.,CASSLGPGWSYEQYF,TGTGCCAGCAGTTTGGGGCCAGGGTGGTCCTACGAGCAGTACTTC